The source of this TCR beta chain is a study of blood T cell repertoires in COVID-19. V lost 3 bases, J lost 5 bases, and 18 bases lay in between. The CDR3 sequence is 16 residues long. CDR1 is LGHNA, CDR2 YNFKEQ, per germline. Method: immunoSEQ multiplex PCR; TCRdb's copy keeps in-frame clones and lacks some. The data contain around 280,000 clones, around 88% of them singletons. The chain joins TRBV4-2 to TRBJ2-3; weak D call: TRBD2 (5 bases). Material: peripheral blood. The receptor comes from a woman between 25 and 40 years old who had recovered from COVID-19. Written as DNA, the CDR3 is TGTGCCAGCAGCCAGGGTGAAGGCCTGGGGAGAGATACGCAGTATTTT. As protein: CASSQGEGLGRDTQYF.